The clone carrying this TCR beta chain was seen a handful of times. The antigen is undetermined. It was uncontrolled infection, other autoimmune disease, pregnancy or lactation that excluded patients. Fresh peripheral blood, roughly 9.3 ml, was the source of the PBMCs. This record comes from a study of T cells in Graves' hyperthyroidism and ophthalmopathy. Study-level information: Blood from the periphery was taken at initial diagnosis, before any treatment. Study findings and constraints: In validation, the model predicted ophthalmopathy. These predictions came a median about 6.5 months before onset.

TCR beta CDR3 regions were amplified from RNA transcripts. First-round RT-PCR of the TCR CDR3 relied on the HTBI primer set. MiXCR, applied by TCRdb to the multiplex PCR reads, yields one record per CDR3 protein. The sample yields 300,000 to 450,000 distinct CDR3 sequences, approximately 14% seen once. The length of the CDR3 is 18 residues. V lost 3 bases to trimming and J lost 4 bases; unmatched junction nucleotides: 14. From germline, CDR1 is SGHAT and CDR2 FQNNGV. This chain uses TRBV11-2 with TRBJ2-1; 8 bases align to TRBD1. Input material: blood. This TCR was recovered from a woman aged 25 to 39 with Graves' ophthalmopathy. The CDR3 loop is CASSFDDRAGGAYNEQFF. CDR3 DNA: TGTGCCAGCAGCTTTGACGACAGGGCAGGGGGCGCTTACAATGAGCAGTTCTTC. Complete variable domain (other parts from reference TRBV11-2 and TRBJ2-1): EAGVAQSPRYKIIEKRQSVAFWCNPISGHATLYWYQQILGQGPKLLIQFQNNGVVDDSQLPKDRFSAERLKGVDSTLKIQPAKLEDSAVYLCASSFDDRAGGAYNEQFFGPGTRLTVL.